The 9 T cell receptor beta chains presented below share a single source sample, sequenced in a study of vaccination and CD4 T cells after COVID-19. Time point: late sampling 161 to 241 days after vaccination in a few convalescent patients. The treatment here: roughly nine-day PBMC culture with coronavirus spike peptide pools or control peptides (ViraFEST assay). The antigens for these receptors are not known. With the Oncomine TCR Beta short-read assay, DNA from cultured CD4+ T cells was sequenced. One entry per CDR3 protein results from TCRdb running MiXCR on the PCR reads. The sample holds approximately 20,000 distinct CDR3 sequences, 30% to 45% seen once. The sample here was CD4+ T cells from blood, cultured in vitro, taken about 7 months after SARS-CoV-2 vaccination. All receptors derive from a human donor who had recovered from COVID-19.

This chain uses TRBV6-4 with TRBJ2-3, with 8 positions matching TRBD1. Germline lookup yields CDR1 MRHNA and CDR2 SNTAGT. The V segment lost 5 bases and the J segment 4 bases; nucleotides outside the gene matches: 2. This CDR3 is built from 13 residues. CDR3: CASSRQGSDTQYF. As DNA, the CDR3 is TGTGCCAGCAGTCGACAGGGGTCAGATACGCAGTATTTT.

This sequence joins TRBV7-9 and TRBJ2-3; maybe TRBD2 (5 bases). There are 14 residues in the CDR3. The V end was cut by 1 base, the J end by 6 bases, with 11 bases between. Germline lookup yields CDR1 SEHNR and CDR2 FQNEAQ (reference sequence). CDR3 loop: CASSLGRRRDTQYF. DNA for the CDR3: TGTGCCAGCAGCTTAGGCAGGAGGAGGGATACGCAGTATTTT.

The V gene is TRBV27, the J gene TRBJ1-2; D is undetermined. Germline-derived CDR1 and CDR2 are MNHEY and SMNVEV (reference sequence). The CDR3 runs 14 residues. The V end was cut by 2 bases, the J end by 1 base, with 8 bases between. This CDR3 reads CASSLTALNYGYTF. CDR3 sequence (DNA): TGTGCCAGCAGTTTAACTGCTCTTAACTATGGCTACACCTTC.

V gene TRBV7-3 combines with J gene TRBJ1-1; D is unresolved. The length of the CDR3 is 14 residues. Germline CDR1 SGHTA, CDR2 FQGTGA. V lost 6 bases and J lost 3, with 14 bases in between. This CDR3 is CASSSNHGDTEAFF. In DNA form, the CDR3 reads TGTGCCAGCAGTTCCAACCATGGGGACACTGAAGCTTTCTTT.

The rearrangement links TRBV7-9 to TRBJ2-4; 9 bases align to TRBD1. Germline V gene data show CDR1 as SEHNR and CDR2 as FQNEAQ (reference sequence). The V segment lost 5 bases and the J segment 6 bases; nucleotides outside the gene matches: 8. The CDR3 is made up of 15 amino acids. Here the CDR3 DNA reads TGTGCCAGCAGCGCGCCGGGACAGGGTGGAAACATTCAGTACTTC. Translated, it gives CASSAPGQGGNIQYF. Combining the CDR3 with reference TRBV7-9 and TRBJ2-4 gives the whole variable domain DTGVSQNPRHKITKRGQNVTFRCDPISEHNRLYWYRQTLGQGPEFLTYFQNEAQLEKSRLLSDRFSAERPKGSFSTLEIQRTEQGDSAMYLCASSAPGQGGNIQYFGAGTRLSVL.

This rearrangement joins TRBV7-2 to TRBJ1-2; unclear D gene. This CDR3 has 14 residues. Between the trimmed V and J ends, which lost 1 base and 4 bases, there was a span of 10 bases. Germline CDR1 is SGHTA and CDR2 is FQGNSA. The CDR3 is CASSLGPASYGYTF. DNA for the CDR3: TGTGCCAGCAGCTTAGGGCCAGCCAGCTATGGCTACACCTTC.

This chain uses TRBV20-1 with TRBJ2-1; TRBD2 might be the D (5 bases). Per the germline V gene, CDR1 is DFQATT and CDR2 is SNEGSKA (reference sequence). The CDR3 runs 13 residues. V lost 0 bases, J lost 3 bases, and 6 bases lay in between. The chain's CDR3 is CSARDTSYNEQFF. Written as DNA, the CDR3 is TGCAGTGCTAGAGATACTAGCTACAATGAGCAGTTCTTC.

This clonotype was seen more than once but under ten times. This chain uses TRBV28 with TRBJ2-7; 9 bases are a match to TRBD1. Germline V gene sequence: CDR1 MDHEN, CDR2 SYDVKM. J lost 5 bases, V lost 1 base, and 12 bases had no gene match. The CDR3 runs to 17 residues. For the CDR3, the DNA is TGTGCCAGCAGTTTATCGACTTTGACAGGGGGAATCAACGAGCAGTACTTC. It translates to CASSLSTLTGGINEQYF.

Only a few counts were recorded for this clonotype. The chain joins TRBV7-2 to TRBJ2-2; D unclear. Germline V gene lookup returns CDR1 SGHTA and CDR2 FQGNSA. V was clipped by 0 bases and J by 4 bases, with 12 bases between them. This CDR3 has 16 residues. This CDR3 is CASSLAGRSSTGELFF. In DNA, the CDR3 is TGTGCCAGCAGCTTAGCAGGGCGGTCCAGCACCGGGGAGCTGTTTTTT.